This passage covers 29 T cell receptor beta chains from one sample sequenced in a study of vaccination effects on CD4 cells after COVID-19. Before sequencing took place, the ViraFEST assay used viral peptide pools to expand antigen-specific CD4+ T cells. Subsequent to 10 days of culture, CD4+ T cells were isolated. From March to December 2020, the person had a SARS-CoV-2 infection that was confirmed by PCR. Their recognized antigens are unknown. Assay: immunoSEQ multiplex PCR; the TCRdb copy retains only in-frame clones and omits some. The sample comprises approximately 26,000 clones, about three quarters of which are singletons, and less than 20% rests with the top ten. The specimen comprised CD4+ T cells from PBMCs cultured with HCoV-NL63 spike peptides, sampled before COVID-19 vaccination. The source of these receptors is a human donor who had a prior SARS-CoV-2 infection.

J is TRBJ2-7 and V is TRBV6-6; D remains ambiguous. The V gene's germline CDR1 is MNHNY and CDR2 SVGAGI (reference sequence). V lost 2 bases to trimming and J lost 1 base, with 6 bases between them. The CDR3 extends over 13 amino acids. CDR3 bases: TGTGCCAGCAGTTACAAGGGTTCCTACGAGCAGTACTTC. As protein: CASSYKGSYEQYF.

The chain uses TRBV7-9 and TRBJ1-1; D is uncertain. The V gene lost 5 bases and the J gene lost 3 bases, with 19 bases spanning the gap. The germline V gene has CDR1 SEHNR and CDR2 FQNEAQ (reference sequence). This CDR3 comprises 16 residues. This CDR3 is CASSRRDGPLYTEAFF. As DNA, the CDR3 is TGTGCCAGCAGCCGGCGAGACGGGCCGCTATACACTGAAGCTTTCTTT.

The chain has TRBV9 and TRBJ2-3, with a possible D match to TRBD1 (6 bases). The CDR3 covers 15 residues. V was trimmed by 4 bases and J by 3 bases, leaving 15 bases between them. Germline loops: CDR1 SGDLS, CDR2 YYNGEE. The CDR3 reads CASSPTSGQTDTQYF. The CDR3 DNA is TGTGCCAGCAGCCCCACCTCAGGACAGACAGATACGCAGTATTTT. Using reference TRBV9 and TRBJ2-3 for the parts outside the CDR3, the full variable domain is DSGVTQTPKHLITATGQRVTLRCSPRSGDLSVYWYQQSLDQGLQFLIQYYNGEERAKGNILERFSAQQFPDLHSELNLSSLELGDSALYFCASSPTSGQTDTQYFGPGTRLTVL.

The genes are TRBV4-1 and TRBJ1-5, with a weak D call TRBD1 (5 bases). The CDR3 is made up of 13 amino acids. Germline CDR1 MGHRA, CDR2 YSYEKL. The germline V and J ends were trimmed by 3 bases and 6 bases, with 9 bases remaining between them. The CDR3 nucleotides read TGCGCCAGCAGCCAGCAGCAGGGTCAGCCCCAGCATTTT. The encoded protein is CASSQQQGQPQHF.

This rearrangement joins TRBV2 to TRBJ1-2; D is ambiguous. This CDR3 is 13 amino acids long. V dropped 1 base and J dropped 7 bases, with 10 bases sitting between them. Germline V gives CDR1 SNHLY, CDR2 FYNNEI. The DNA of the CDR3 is TGTGCCAGCAGTGAAGTCGGCGGTGGTGGCTACACCTTC. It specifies CASSEVGGGGYTF.

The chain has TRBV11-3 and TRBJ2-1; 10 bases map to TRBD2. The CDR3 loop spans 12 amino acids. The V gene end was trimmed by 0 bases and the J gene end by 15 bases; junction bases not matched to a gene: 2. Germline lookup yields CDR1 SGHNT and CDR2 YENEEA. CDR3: CASSLDEREGFF. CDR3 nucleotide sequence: TGTGCCAGCAGCTTAGATGAGCGGGAGGGGTTCTTC.

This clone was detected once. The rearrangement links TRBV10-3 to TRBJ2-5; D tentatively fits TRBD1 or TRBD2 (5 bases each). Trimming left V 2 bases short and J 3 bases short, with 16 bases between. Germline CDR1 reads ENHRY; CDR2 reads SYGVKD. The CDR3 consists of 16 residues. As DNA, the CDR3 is TGTGCCATCAGTGAGGCCCGGGACGGGACGGAAGAGACCCAGTACTTC. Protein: CAISEARDGTEETQYF.

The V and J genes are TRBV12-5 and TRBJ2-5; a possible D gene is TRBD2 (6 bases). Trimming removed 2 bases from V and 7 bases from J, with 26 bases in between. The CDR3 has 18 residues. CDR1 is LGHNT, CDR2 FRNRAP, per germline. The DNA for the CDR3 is TGTGCTAGTGGTTTGCCCCGCGGGACGGCCTTTAATCGGCGGACCCAGTACTTC. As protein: CASGLPRGTAFNRRTQYF.

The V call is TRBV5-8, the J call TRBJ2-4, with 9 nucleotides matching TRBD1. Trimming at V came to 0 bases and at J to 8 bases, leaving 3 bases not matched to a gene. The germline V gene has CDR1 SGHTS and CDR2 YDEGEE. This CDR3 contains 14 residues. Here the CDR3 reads CASSLDRGRDIQYF. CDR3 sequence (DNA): TGTGCCAGCAGCTTGGACAGGGGGCGTGACATTCAGTACTTC.

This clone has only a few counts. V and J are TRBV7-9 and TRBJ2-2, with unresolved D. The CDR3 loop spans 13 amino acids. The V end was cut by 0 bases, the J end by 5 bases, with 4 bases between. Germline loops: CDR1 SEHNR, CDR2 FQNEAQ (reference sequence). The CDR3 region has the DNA TGTGCCAGCAGCTTAGCGGGGACCGGGGAGCTGTTTTTT. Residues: CASSLAGTGELFF.

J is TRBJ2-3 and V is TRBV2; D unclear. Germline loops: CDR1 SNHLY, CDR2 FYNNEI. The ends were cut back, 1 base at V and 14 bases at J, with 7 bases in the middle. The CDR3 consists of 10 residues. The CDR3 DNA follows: TGTGCCAGCAGTGAAGGGCCGGGGTATTTT. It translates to CASSEGPGYF.

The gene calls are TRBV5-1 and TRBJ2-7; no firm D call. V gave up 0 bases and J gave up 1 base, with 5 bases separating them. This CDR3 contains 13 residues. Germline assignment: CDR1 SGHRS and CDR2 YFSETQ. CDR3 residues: CASSLGASYEQYF. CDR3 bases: TGCGCCAGCAGCTTGGGCGCGTCCTACGAGCAGTACTTC.

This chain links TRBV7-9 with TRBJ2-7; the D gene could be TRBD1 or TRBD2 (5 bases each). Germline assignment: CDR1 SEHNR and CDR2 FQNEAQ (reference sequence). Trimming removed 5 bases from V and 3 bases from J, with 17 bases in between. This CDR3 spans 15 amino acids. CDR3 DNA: TGTGCCAGCAGCCATATAGCCGGGGCTAGCTACGAGCAGTACTTC. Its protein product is CASSHIAGASYEQYF.

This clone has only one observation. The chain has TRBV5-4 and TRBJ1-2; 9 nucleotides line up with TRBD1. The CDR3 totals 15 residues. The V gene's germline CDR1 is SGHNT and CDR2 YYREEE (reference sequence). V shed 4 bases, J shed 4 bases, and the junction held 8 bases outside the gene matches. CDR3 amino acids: CASSGTGGQPYGYTF. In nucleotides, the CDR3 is TGTGCCAGCAGCGGTACAGGGGGCCAGCCCTATGGCTACACCTTC.

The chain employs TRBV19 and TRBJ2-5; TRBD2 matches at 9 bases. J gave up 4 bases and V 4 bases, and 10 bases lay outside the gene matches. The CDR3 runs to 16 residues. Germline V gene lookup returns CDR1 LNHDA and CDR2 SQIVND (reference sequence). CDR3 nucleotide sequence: TGTGCCAGTAGTACCCTGGAAGCTAGCGGGGTAGAGACCCAGTACTTC. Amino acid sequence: CASSTLEASGVETQYF.

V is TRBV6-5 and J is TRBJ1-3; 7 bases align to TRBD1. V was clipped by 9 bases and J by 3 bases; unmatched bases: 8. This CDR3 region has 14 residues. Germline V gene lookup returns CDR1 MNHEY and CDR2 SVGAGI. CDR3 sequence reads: CASTSGTDGNTIYF. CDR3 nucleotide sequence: TGTGCCAGTACTTCCGGGACAGATGGAAACACCATATATTTT.

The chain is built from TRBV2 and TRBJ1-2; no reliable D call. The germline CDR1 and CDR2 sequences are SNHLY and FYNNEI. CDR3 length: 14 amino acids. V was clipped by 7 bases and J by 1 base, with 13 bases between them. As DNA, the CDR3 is TGTGCCAGCATGTTGACGGCCCTTAACTATGGCTACACCTTC. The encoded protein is CASMLTALNYGYTF.

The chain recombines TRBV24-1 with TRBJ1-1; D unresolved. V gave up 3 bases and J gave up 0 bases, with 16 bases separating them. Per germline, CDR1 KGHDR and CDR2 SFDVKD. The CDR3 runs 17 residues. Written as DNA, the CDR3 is TGTGCCACCAGTGATAATGCGGTCTGCCGATTGAACACTGAAGCTTTCTTT. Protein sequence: CATSDNAVCRLNTEAFF.

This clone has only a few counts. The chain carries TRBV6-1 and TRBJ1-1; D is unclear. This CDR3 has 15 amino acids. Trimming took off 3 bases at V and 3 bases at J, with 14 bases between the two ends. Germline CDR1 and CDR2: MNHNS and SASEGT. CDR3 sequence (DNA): TGTGCCAGCAGTGACGTATCCGGAGGATACACTGAAGCTTTCTTT. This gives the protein CASSDVSGGYTEAFF.

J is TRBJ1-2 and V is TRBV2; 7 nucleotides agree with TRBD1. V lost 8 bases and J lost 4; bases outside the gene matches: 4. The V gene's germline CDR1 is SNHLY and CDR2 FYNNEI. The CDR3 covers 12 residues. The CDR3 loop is CASRDRTYGYTF. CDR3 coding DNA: TGTGCCAGCCGGGACAGAACCTATGGCTACACCTTC.

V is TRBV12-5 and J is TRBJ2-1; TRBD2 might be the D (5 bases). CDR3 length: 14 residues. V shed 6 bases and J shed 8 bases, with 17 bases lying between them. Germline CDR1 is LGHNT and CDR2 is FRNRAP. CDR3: CASGSRPLRDEQFF. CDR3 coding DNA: TGTGCTAGTGGCTCCCGACCTCTGCGGGATGAGCAGTTCTTC.

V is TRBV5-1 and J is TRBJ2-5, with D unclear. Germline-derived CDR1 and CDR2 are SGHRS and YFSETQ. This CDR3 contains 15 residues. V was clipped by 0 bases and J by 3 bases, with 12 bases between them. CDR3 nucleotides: TGCGCCAGCAGCTTGGTCCCCGGGCAGAAAGAGACCCAGTACTTC. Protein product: CASSLVPGQKETQYF.

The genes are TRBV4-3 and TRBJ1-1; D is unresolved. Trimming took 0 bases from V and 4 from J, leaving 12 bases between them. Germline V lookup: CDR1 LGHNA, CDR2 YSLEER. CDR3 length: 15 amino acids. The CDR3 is CASSQDLYVGTEAFF. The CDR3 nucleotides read TGCGCCAGCAGCCAAGATCTCTACGTGGGCACTGAAGCTTTCTTT.

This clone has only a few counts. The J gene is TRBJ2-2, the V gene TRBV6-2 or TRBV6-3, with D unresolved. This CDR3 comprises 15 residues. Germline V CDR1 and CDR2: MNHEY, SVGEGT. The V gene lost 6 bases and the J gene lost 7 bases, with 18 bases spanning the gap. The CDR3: CASRPPLWAGGELFF. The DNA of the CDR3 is TGTGCCAGCAGACCTCCTCTGTGGGCAGGCGGGGAGCTGTTTTTT.

CDR3 bases: TGTGCCAGCAGCTCGAGGACAGAATTTAACTATGGCTACACCTTC. Protein sequence: CASSSRTEFNYGYTF. The genes are TRBV5-4 and TRBJ1-2, with D possibly TRBD1 on 6 matching bases. The CDR3 contains 15 residues. The germline CDR1 and CDR2 sequences are SGHNT and YYREEE (reference sequence). V was shortened by 3 bases and J by 1 base, with 13 bases between the two germline ends.

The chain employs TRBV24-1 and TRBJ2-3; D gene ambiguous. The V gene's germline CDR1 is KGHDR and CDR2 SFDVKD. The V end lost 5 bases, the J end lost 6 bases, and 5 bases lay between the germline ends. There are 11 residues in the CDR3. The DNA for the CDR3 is TGTGCCACCAGTGGATGGGATACGCAGTATTTT. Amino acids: CATSGWDTQYF.

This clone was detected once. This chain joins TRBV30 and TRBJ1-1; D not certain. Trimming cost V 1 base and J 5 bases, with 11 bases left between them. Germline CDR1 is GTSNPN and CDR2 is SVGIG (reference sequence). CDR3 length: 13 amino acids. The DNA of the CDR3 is TGTGCCTGGAGTGAGTTGAGAGGGACTGAAGCTTTCTTT. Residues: CAWSELRGTEAFF.

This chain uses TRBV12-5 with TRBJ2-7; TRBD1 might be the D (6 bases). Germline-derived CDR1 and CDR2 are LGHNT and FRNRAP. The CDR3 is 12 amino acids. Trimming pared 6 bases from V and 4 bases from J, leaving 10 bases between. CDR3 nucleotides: TGTGCTAGTGGCAGAGGACAGTACGAGCAGTACTTC. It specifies CASGRGQYEQYF.

In DNA form, the CDR3 reads TGTGCCACCAGTGACACAGTGAACACTGAAGCTTTCTTT. This translates into CATSDTVNTEAFF. This chain links TRBV24-1 with TRBJ1-1; D call uncertain. Per the germline V gene, CDR1 is KGHDR and CDR2 is SFDVKD. Trimming pared 4 bases from V and 0 bases from J, leaving 5 bases between. The CDR3 contains 13 residues.